This record concerns one TCR beta chain sequence. The sample has other DNA sequences that encode this CDR3 too. As processed by the authors: How many nucleated cells were present was estimated from reference gene primer amplification. Assay: immunoSEQ multiplex PCR; the TCRdb copy retains only in-frame clones and omits some. V and J calls and clone size are as listed in that table; D and trimming were resolved from the DNA. Here the sample spans 250,000 to 300,000 clones, roughly 89% being singletons. These data come from a study of blood T cell repertoires in COVID-19. Study-level background: Acute and convalescent COVID-19 samples came from the United States, Italy and Spain.

The J segment lost 7 bases and the V segment lost 6 bases, leaving 3 bases of the junction unmatched. Germline lookup yields CDR1 MNHEY and CDR2 SVGAGI. The CDR3 is 13 residues long. Sequenced material: peripheral blood. The V gene is TRBV6-5, the J gene TRBJ1-3, with TRBD1 identical over 10 bases. The sequence derives from a man aged 45-65 years with acute or convalescent COVID-19. The DNA for the CDR3 is TGTGCCAGCAGGTCGGACAGGGGGAACACCATATATTTT. This sequence encodes CASRSDRGNTIYF.